The next 25 T cell receptor beta chains were all read from a single sample in a study of T cells after yellow fever vaccination. TCRdb reprocessed the 5' RACE reads with MiXCR, giving one entry per CDR3 protein. The data contain about 300,000 distinct CDR3 sequences, almost 4% of them singletons. Material: PBMCs, obtained 5 days after the yellow fever booster vaccination. These receptors all stem from a young man who received the YFV17D yellow fever vaccine.

This clonotype showed up many times. The chain couples TRBV11-2 to TRBJ1-4; 10 nucleotides agree with TRBD1. CDR1 and CDR2 (germline): SGHAT, FQNNGV. The CDR3 contains 16 residues. V lost 5 bases to trimming and J lost 7 bases; unmatched junction nucleotides: 10. The CDR3 region is CASSPKRTGGGEKLFF. The CDR3 bases are TGTGCCAGCAGCCCTAAAAGGACAGGGGGAGGTGAAAAACTGTTTTTT.

At least ten counts were recorded for this clonotype. The chain joins TRBV5-1 to TRBJ2-2, with D perhaps TRBD2 (6 bases). Germline V CDR1 and CDR2: SGHRS, YFSETQ. The V and J ends lost 1 base and 3 bases respectively, with 10 bases between them. The CDR3 extends over 15 amino acids. The chain's CDR3 is CASSLMERDTGELFF. Written as DNA, the CDR3 is TGCGCCAGCAGCTTGATGGAGCGGGACACCGGGGAGCTGTTTTTT.

This clonotype has at least ten counts. V is TRBV7-2 and J is TRBJ2-4, with TRBD2 matching over 7 bases. Germline V gives CDR1 SGHTA, CDR2 FQGNSA. Trimming cost V 10 bases and J 5 bases; bases outside gene matches: 14. CDR3 size: 15 residues. In DNA form, the CDR3 reads TGTGCCACCGCACTTAGTTGGGGAGGGGAAAACATTCAGTACTTC. Translating gives CATALSWGGENIQYF.

V and J are TRBV12-3 or TRBV12-4 and TRBJ2-7; 7 bases line up with TRBD1. The CDR3 runs to 13 residues. V was pared by 5 bases and J by 3 bases, with 4 bases of the junction left unmatched. The CDR3 here is CASSVRQGYEQYV. In DNA, the CDR3 is TGTGCCAGCAGTGTTCGACAGGGCTACGAGCAGTACGTC.

This clonotype was recorded at least ten times. This chain uses TRBV12-3 or TRBV12-4 with TRBJ2-1; 10 bases map to TRBD2. Trimming took 6 bases from V and 6 from J; bases not matched to a gene: 11. The CDR3 has 16 residues. In nucleotides, the CDR3 is TGTGCCAGCAGGGCCCGGGGACTAGCGTCCATCAATGAGCAGTTCTTC. This encodes CASRARGLASINEQFF.

There are a few counts of this clonotype. The chain employs TRBV4-1 and TRBJ2-2; 7 nucleotides line up with TRBD2. There are 14 residues in the CDR3. V gave up 3 bases and J gave up 4 bases; unmatched junction bases: 2. From germline, CDR1 is MGHRA and CDR2 YSYEKL. The CDR3 is CASSHGGGTGELFF. The CDR3 nucleotides are TGCGCCAGCAGCCATGGCGGGGGCACCGGGGAGCTGTTTTTT.

This clonotype was detected many times. This chain connects TRBV11-2 to TRBJ2-1; TRBD1 aligns across 8 bases. Germline CDR1 and CDR2: SGHAT and FQNNGV. V trimming: 1 base; J trimming: 7 bases; junction bases outside the gene matches: 15. This CDR3 region has 18 residues. CDR3 amino acids: CASSLVAGGQGWGNEQFF. For the CDR3, the DNA is TGTGCCAGCAGCTTAGTGGCGGGCGGACAGGGATGGGGGAATGAGCAGTTCTTC.

This sequence joins TRBV18 and TRBJ2-7; TRBD1 might be the D (6 bases). There are 16 residues in the CDR3. The ends were cut back, 2 bases at V and 2 bases at J, with 16 bases in the middle. Germline V gene lookup returns CDR1 KGHSH and CDR2 LQKENI. In DNA form, the CDR3 reads TGTGCCAGCTCACCAAGGCTTGGGCAGGGGACCTACGAGCAGTACTTC. The encoded protein is CASSPRLGQGTYEQYF. Looking up the rest from reference TRBV18 and TRBJ2-7 gives the full variable domain: NAGVMQNPRHLVRRRGQEARLRCSPMKGHSHVYWYRQLPEEGLKFMVYLQKENIIDESGMPKERFSAEFPKEGPSILRIQQVVRGDSAAYFCASSPRLGQGTYEQYFGPGTRLTVT.

This clonotype turned up a few times. The chain carries TRBV28 and TRBJ1-5; D is unclear. The CDR3 runs to 16 residues. Germline CDR1 is MDHEN and CDR2 is SYDVKM. V gave up 8 bases and J gave up 1 base, with 18 bases separating them. Written as DNA, the CDR3 is TGTGCCAGCGGCCCCACGGGGTTGCGGAGCAATCAGCCCCAGCATTTT. This sequence encodes CASGPTGLRSNQPQHF. Drawing the rest from reference TRBV28 and TRBJ1-5, the complete variable domain is DVKVTQSSRYLVKRTGEKVFLECVQDMDHENMFWYRQDPGLGLRLIYFSYDVKMKEKGDIPEGYSVSREKKERFSLILESASTNQTSMYLCASGPTGLRSNQPQHFGDGTRLSIL.

There are a few counts of this clonotype. V usage is TRBV10-2 and J usage is TRBJ1-2, with D uncertain. The CDR3 loop spans 13 amino acids. The V end was cut by 7 bases, the J end by 2 bases, with 11 bases between. The germline CDR1 and CDR2 sequences are WSHSY and SAAADI. The CDR3 nucleotides read TGCGCCAGCACCGACGTCTCAAACTATGGCTACACCTTC. It translates to CASTDVSNYGYTF.

The rearrangement links TRBV4-3 to TRBJ2-5; D gene ambiguous. Trimming removed 1 base from V and 5 bases from J, with 11 bases in between. CDR1 and CDR2 from the germline V gene are LGHNA and YSLEER. The CDR3 contains 14 residues. The CDR3 DNA reads TGCGCCAGCAGCCAAGGGCTAGTTGGCGAGACCCAGTACTTC. This gives the protein CASSQGLVGETQYF.

The sample holds many counts of this clonotype. The chain links TRBV4-1 to TRBJ2-4; D uncertain. The CDR3 totals 14 residues. Trimming stripped 5 bases from V and 6 bases from J, with 14 bases between. The germline gives CDR1 MGHRA, CDR2 YSYEKL. CDR3 bases: TGCGCCAGCAGCGCCCGAAATCCGGGAAACATTCAGTACTTC. Translating it yields CASSARNPGNIQYF.

This clonotype showed up just a few times. The CDR3 DNA follows: TGCGCCAGCAGCTTTCTCCCCACGTACCAAGAGACCCAGTACTTC. This sequence encodes CASSFLPTYQETQYF. The V gene is TRBV5-1, the J gene TRBJ2-5; D gene uncertain. Trimming removed 2 bases from V and 0 bases from J, with 11 bases in between. The CDR3 runs 15 residues. Germline V gene lookup returns CDR1 SGHRS and CDR2 YFSETQ. The whole variable domain, remainder taken from reference TRBV5-1 and TRBJ2-5, is KAGVTQTPRYLIKTRGQQVTLSCSPISGHRSVSWYQQTPGQGLQFLFEYFSETQRNKGNFPGRFSGRQFSNSRSEMNVSTLELGDSALYLCASSFLPTYQETQYFGPGTRLLVL.

In its sample, this clonotype was seen many times. V usage is TRBV11-2 and J usage is TRBJ2-4, with D possibly matching TRBD1 (5 bases). Germline CDR1 SGHAT, CDR2 FQNNGV. This CDR3 region has 16 residues. Deletions cut 0 bases from V and 8 bases from J, with 17 bases between. CDR3: CASSLDRRGLRDIQYF. CDR3 in DNA: TGTGCCAGCAGCTTAGACCGAAGGGGCCTTCGTGACATTCAGTACTTC. Full variable domain (remainder filled in from reference TRBV11-2 and TRBJ2-4): EAGVAQSPRYKIIEKRQSVAFWCNPISGHATLYWYQQILGQGPKLLIQFQNNGVVDDSQLPKDRFSAERLKGVDSTLKIQPAKLEDSAVYLCASSLDRRGLRDIQYFGAGTRLSVL.

This clonotype was counted many times. CDR3 sequence (DNA): TGTGCCAGCAGTTTAGGGTCGCCTAGGGGTTGGGGCTACACCTTC. It codes for CASSLGSPRGWGYTF. This chain connects TRBV12-3 or TRBV12-4 to TRBJ1-2, with a weak D call TRBD1 (5 bases). The CDR3 totals 15 residues. The V end lost 1 base, the J end lost 8 bases, and 17 bases lay between the germline ends.

The chain carries TRBV20-1 and TRBJ1-1; 9 bases match TRBD1. The CDR3 loop spans 15 amino acids. After removal of 3 bases from V and 4 bases from J, the junction contained 9 bases not matched to a gene. Germline lookup yields CDR1 DFQATT and CDR2 SNEGSKA (reference sequence). CDR3 sequence: CSARDRGSISTEAFF. The CDR3 DNA reads TGCAGTGCTAGGGACAGGGGCTCGATTAGCACTGAAGCTTTCTTT.

The table lists this clonotype with a few counts. The chain carries TRBV2 and TRBJ1-1; D is possibly TRBD1 (6 bases). V was cut by 2 bases and J by 11 bases, with 9 bases left in between. CDR1 SNHLY and CDR2 FYNNEI come from the germline V gene. This CDR3 has 11 amino acids. This chain's CDR3 is CASSEYRVAFF. Written as DNA, the CDR3 is TGTGCCAGCAGTGAATACAGGGTGGCTTTCTTT.

This clonotype was recorded many times. The chain has TRBV20-1 and TRBJ1-2; D is unresolved. Trimming stripped 2 bases from V and 3 bases from J, with 10 bases between. Germline V gene sequence: CDR1 DFQATT, CDR2 SNEGSKA (reference sequence). CDR3 size: 13 residues. The CDR3 DNA reads TGCAGTGCTAGATCAGCGGATCACTATGGCTACACCTTC. Translating gives CSARSADHYGYTF.

The V call is TRBV9, the J call TRBJ2-3, with D tentatively TRBD2 (6 bases). V was shortened by 2 bases and J by 5 bases, with 15 bases between the two germline ends. CDR3 length: 15 amino acids. CDR1 is SGDLS, CDR2 YYNGEE, per germline. The CDR3 DNA sequence: TGTGCCAGCAGCGTCGGAGGGACCCGGGGAGATACGCAGTATTTT. It specifies CASSVGGTRGDTQYF.

This clonotype was seen at least ten times. The CDR3 here is CASSQVFGLRPGDYEQYV. Here the CDR3 DNA reads TGCGCCAGCAGCCAAGTTTTCGGTCTAAGACCAGGGGACTACGAGCAGTACGTC. The gene calls are TRBV4-3 and TRBJ2-7; TRBD1 might be the D (6 bases). This CDR3 region has 18 residues. CDR1 LGHNA and CDR2 YSLEER come from the germline V gene. V was pared by 1 base and J by 3 bases, with 22 bases between.

This clonotype was counted between two and nine times. The CDR3 is CASSLEQTEAFF. CDR3 coding DNA: TGTGCCAGCAGTTTGGAACAGACTGAAGCTTTCTTT. The chain has TRBV12-3 or TRBV12-4 and TRBJ1-1; D is ambiguous. This CDR3 contains 12 residues. Trimming cost V 3 bases and J 5 bases, with 7 bases left between them.

To note about this clonotype: The junction shows a germline mismatch at one end, possibly a read error. This sequence joins TRBV7-7 and TRBJ2-1; D is perhaps TRBD1 or TRBD2 (5 bases each). The germline CDR1 and CDR2 sequences are SSHAT and FNYEAQ (reference sequence). This CDR3 comprises 15 residues. The CDR3 is CASSFRPEGMGEQFF. The CDR3 DNA reads TGTGCTAGCAGCTTCCGGCCAGAGGGGATGGGTGAGCAGTTCTTC.

Only a few counts were recorded for this clonotype. This chain uses TRBV5-1 with TRBJ2-1, with TRBD2 matching over 12 bases. Looked up from germline, CDR1 is SGHRS and CDR2 is YFSETQ. CDR3 length equals 16 residues. J was trimmed by 6 bases and V by 3 bases; bases with no gene match: 7. The CDR3 nucleotides are TGCGCCAGCAGCTCCGAGACTAGCGGGGGCGTCAATGAGCAGTTCTTC. It encodes CASSSETSGGVNEQFF.

The chain uses TRBV3-1 and TRBJ1-2, with unresolved D. The V gene's germline CDR1 is LGHDT and CDR2 YNNKEL (reference sequence). V was clipped by 0 bases and J by 8 bases, with 10 bases between them. This CDR3 is built from 13 residues. CDR3 residues: CASSQDPFSGYTF. CDR3 bases: TGTGCCAGCAGCCAAGATCCCTTTTCCGGCTACACCTTC.

This clonotype was counted many times. The chain joins TRBV11-2 to TRBJ1-2; D is undetermined. Germline V gene sequence: CDR1 SGHAT, CDR2 FQNNGV. Trimming removed 8 bases at V and 0 bases at J, with 16 bases between. The CDR3 runs 15 residues. CDR3 amino acids: CASRPAVLTNYGYTF. CDR3 nucleotide sequence: TGTGCCAGCCGCCCAGCGGTCTTGACTAACTATGGCTACACCTTC.